The 9 T cell receptor beta chains listed next were all sequenced from one sample in a study of cytomegalovirus exposure and HLA in healthy donors listed by TCRdb under 2017. The library was produced with the immunoSEQ multiplex PCR assay. For the multiplex PCR, a mixture combining 60 forward primers for TCR Vbeta segments and 13 reverse primers for TCR Jbeta segments was used. TCRdb holds this immuneACCESS table with in-frame rearrangements only. Some clones are missing; in checked studies, unresolved V genes explain under half, and the rest has no known cause. For this sample the table gives 160,000 or so clones, of which around 76% were detected only once. Less than 1.2% of the sample is in the top ten clones. The sample was PBMCs. The source of these receptors is a woman aged 40 to 50 in good health and CMV-seronegative.

V is TRBV6-5 and J is TRBJ1-1, with a possible D match to TRBD1 (6 bases). CDR1 is MNHEY and CDR2 is SVGAGI in the germline V gene. The CDR3 consists of 11 residues. The CDR3 loop is CVTGRNTEAFF. Here the CDR3 DNA reads TGTGTCACAGGGAGGAACACTGAAGCTTTCTTT.

The chain combines TRBV6-6 with TRBJ2-1; 9 bases line up with TRBD2. CDR1 and CDR2 from the germline V gene are MNHNY and SVGAGI (reference sequence). This CDR3 has 16 amino acids. The ends lost 4 bases at V and 10 bases at J; junction bases unmatched: 14. The DNA for the CDR3 is TGTGCCAGCAGTTCCTATACGGGACTAGCTACTTCCGAGCAGTTCTTC. Translating gives CASSSYTGLATSEQFF.

The V gene is TRBV11-3, the J gene TRBJ2-7; D is ambiguous. This CDR3 contains 13 residues. CDR1 and CDR2 from the germline V gene are SGHNT and YENEEA. The V and J ends lost 5 bases and 3 bases respectively, with 11 bases between them. CDR3 sequence (DNA): TGTGCCAGCAGCCACCGTAGTTTCTACGAGCAGTACTTC. It codes for CASSHRSFYEQYF.

The chain combines TRBV30 with TRBJ2-5, with 7 bases identical to TRBD2. Looked up from germline, CDR1 is GTSNPN and CDR2 is SVGIG (reference sequence). This CDR3 is 12 amino acids long. With 8 bases clipped from V and 0 bases from J, the junction kept 3 bases outside the gene matches. The CDR3: CASSGYQETQYF. For the CDR3, the DNA is TGTGCCAGTAGCGGGTACCAAGAGACCCAGTACTTC.

The table lists this clone with a count of one. V is TRBV19 and J is TRBJ2-1; 9 positions match TRBD1. The junction had 9 bases not matched to a gene; V was cut back by 5 bases and J by 7 bases. The germline gives CDR1 LNHDA, CDR2 SQIVND (reference sequence). This CDR3 has 15 residues. The CDR3 nucleotides are TGTGCCAGTAGTCGGACCGGGACAGGGAAGAATGAGCAGTTCTTC. It specifies CASSRTGTGKNEQFF.

The genes are TRBV7-3 and TRBJ2-3, with a tentative D call TRBD1 (5 bases). This CDR3 spans 16 amino acids. V was clipped by 1 base and J by 1 base, with 12 bases between them. Germline loops: CDR1 SGHTA, CDR2 FQGTGA. DNA of the CDR3: TGTGCCAGCAGCTTAATGGGGCGGAGTCGCACAGATACGCAGTATTTT. Amino acid sequence: CASSLMGRSRTDTQYF.

The rearrangement uses TRBV7-9 and TRBJ1-2; 8 bases are shared with TRBD1. The CDR3 contains 12 residues. Germline V gene data show CDR1 as SEHNR and CDR2 as FQNEAQ (reference sequence). J lost 8 bases, V lost 8 bases, and 7 bases had no gene match. The CDR3 nucleotides are TGTGCCAGCCAGGGGGCGGATGGGGGCTACACCTTC. This sequence encodes CASQGADGGYTF.

The chain is built from TRBV11-2 and TRBJ2-5; maybe TRBD2 (7 bases). Per the germline V gene, CDR1 is SGHAT and CDR2 is FQNNGV. Trimming shortened V by 3 bases and J by 4 bases, and 9 bases separated the two germline ends. The CDR3 contains 13 residues. The CDR3: CASSFGGPETQYF. The DNA of the CDR3 is TGTGCCAGCAGCTTCGGGGGGCCAGAGACCCAGTACTTC.

The chain uses TRBV27 and TRBJ2-2; D is undetermined. CDR1 is MNHEY, CDR2 SMNVEV, per germline (reference sequence). Trimming removed 2 bases from V and 0 bases from J, with 4 bases in between. This CDR3 is 14 amino acids long. Here the CDR3 reads CASSLRPNTGELFF. In nucleotides, the CDR3 is TGTGCCAGCAGTTTACGTCCGAACACCGGGGAGCTGTTTTTT.